The 31 T cell receptor beta chains below were found in one sample sequenced in a study of response to subunit inactivated influenza vaccine. From the RT-PCR reads, TCRdb called clonotypes with MiXCR, one entry per CDR3 protein. The data contain about 530,000 distinct CDR3 sequences, approximately 12% of them singletons. This sample comprised PBMCs from blood, obtained on the day of vaccination. The origin of the receptors is a man aged 45 to 65 who received an inactivated influenza vaccine.

The chain employs TRBV10-3 and TRBJ2-1; maybe TRBD1 (6 bases). V lost 3 bases and J 7 bases, leaving 13 bases between the germline ends. CDR3 length: 14 amino acids. Per the germline V gene, CDR1 is ENHRY and CDR2 is SYGVKD. CDR3 loop: CAISESYRENEQFF. DNA of the CDR3: TGTGCCATCAGTGAATCCTACAGGGAAAATGAGCAGTTCTTC.

The chain recombines TRBV6-5 with TRBJ2-7; TRBD1 might be the D (6 bases). Between the trimmed V and J ends, which lost 2 bases and 2 bases, there was a span of 19 bases. CDR3 length equals 17 residues. The germline gives CDR1 MNHEY, CDR2 SVGAGI. The CDR3 DNA reads as TGTGCCAGCAGTTACACCTTTGAGACAGGTTTGGCCTACGAGCAGTACTTC. The encoded protein is CASSYTFETGLAYEQYF.

Comments on this clonotype: One base away lies a much larger clone, so this may be a sequencing read error. The chain combines TRBV6-2 or TRBV6-3 with TRBJ2-7; TRBD2 matches at 12 bases. The CDR3 is made up of 14 amino acids. J gave up 6 bases and V 4 bases, and 4 bases lay outside the gene matches. CDR1 MNHEY and CDR2 SVGEGT come from the germline V gene. CDR3 loop: CASSSGLAGSEQYF. Here the CDR3 DNA reads TGTGCCAGCAGTTCCGGACTAGCGGGATCCGAGCAGTACTTC.

The chain employs TRBV6-1 and TRBJ2-7; 11 bases align to TRBD2. V shed 7 bases and J 3 bases; nucleotides not matched to a gene: 8. The CDR3 totals 15 residues. Per the germline V gene, CDR1 is MNHNS and CDR2 is SASEGT. The CDR3 loop reads CASTHLAGGLYEQYF. DNA of the CDR3: TGTGCCAGCACCCATCTAGCGGGGGGCCTCTACGAGCAGTACTTC.

The table lists this clonotype with a few counts. The gene calls are TRBV12-3 or TRBV12-4 and TRBJ1-2, with unresolved D. The CDR3 sequence is 13 residues long. The germline V and J ends were trimmed by 6 bases and 2 bases, with 10 bases remaining between them. As DNA, the CDR3 is TGTGCCAGCAGCCGGAACGGAAACTATGGCTACACCTTC. It encodes CASSRNGNYGYTF.

This clonotype was seen at least ten times. The V call is TRBV12-3 or TRBV12-4, the J call TRBJ2-1; maybe TRBD2 (7 bases). V gave up 5 bases and J gave up 1 base, with 12 bases separating them. This CDR3 has 15 amino acids. The CDR3 reads CASSPGGRSYNEQFF. The CDR3 DNA follows: TGTGCCAGCAGTCCGGGGGGCCGGTCCTACAATGAGCAGTTCTTC.

V usage is TRBV7-9 and J usage is TRBJ2-2; no clear D. Between the trimmed V and J ends, which lost 8 bases and 5 bases, there was a span of 9 bases. The germline gives CDR1 SEHNR, CDR2 FQNEAQ (reference sequence). The CDR3 contains 12 residues. CDR3 region: CASLEGTGELFF. The CDR3 region has the DNA TGTGCCAGCCTCGAAGGTACCGGGGAGCTGTTTTTT.

This clonotype showed up many times. This rearrangement joins TRBV12-3 or TRBV12-4 to TRBJ1-4, with D unresolved. Trimming pared 5 bases from V and 5 bases from J, leaving 12 bases between. The CDR3 consists of 14 residues. The CDR3 nucleotides read TGTGCCAGCAGTGCCAGCGTAGCCAATGAAAAACTGTTTTTT. It is translated as CASSASVANEKLFF.

This clonotype has just a few counts. The gene calls are TRBV20-1 and TRBJ2-7, with TRBD1 as a possible D gene (6 bases). There are 11 residues in the CDR3. V dropped 7 bases and J dropped 4 bases, with 11 bases sitting between them. In germline, CDR1 is DFQATT, CDR2 SNEGSKA (reference sequence). This CDR3 reads CSVPTGYEQYF. CDR3 coding DNA: TGCAGTGTCCCGACAGGATACGAGCAGTACTTC.

The genes are TRBV2 and TRBJ2-5, with D perhaps TRBD1 or TRBD2 (5 bases each). Trimming cost V 2 bases and J 4 bases, with 14 bases left between them. Germline V gene data show CDR1 as SNHLY and CDR2 as FYNNEI. The CDR3 loop spans 15 amino acids. The CDR3 loop is CASSERGWGSETQYF. Written as DNA, the CDR3 is TGTGCCAGCAGTGAACGGGGATGGGGGTCAGAGACCCAGTACTTC.

The chain combines TRBV20-1 with TRBJ2-1; 7 bases are shared with TRBD1. V dropped 4 bases and J dropped 3; count of bases not matched to a gene: 6. Germline assignment: CDR1 DFQATT and CDR2 SNEGSKA (reference sequence). CDR3 length: 14 residues. The CDR3 loop is CSATTGALYNEQFF. CDR3 coding DNA: TGCAGTGCTACAACAGGGGCCCTCTACAATGAGCAGTTCTTC.

This clonotype was seen ten or more times. J is TRBJ2-3 and V is TRBV20-1; 9 bases align to TRBD1. Unmatched junction bases numbered 3, after V lost 0 bases and J lost 8 bases. The CDR3 is made up of 13 amino acids. Germline values: CDR1 DFQATT, CDR2 SNEGSKA (reference sequence). The CDR3 loop is CSARDLQGATQYF. The CDR3 DNA reads as TGCAGTGCTAGAGATTTACAGGGGGCTACGCAGTATTTT.

This sequence joins TRBV11-2 and TRBJ2-7, with D possibly TRBD1 on 6 matching bases. Between the trimmed V and J ends, which lost 0 bases and 3 bases, there was a span of 27 bases. This CDR3 is 20 amino acids long. CDR1 SGHAT and CDR2 FQNNGV come from the germline V gene. The DNA of the CDR3 is TGTGCCAGCAGCTTAGATTATATGAGTCAGGGGCTACTATTTTTCTACGAGCAGTACTTC. This codes for CASSLDYMSQGLLFFYEQYF.

The chain has TRBV12-3 or TRBV12-4 and TRBJ2-3; TRBD2 matches 9 bases. CDR3 size: 14 residues. V was clipped by 6 bases and J by 4 bases; unmatched bases: 5. For the CDR3, the DNA is TGTGCCAGCAGGGAAAGCGGGAGGTCAGATACGCAGTATTTT. Residues: CASRESGRSDTQYF.

The chain couples TRBV30 to TRBJ2-1; D uncertain. CDR3 length equals 15 residues. Germline V gene sequence: CDR1 GTSNPN, CDR2 SVGIG (reference sequence). The V gene lost 8 bases and the J gene lost 0 bases, with 17 bases spanning the gap. The CDR3 loop reads CAGQRLASSYNEQFF. The CDR3, as DNA: TGTGCCGGGCAACGACTTGCGAGCTCCTACAATGAGCAGTTCTTC.

This clonotype was recorded a few times. The chain links TRBV18 to TRBJ2-7, with D perhaps matching TRBD1 (5 bases). Per the germline V gene, CDR1 is KGHSH and CDR2 is LQKENI. The CDR3 extends over 14 amino acids. V was shortened by 6 bases and J by 4 bases, with 16 bases between the two germline ends. CDR3 sequence (DNA): TGTGCCAGCTCCCAACCAGGGCAACCTTACGAGCAGTACTTC. Translation gives CASSQPGQPYEQYF.

This clonotype was counted many times. This rearrangement joins TRBV7-8 to TRBJ1-1, with a tentative D call TRBD1 (5 bases). Per the germline V gene, CDR1 is SGHVS and CDR2 is FQNEAQ. The CDR3 has 16 amino acids. Trimming pared 5 bases from V and 3 bases from J, leaving 19 bases between. The CDR3 is CASSKTGWGGDTEAFF. Here the CDR3 DNA reads TGTGCCAGCAGCAAAACGGGGTGGGGAGGGGACACTGAAGCTTTCTTT.

The chain is built from TRBV20-1 and TRBJ1-1; possibly TRBD1 for D (5 bases). Germline values: CDR1 DFQATT, CDR2 SNEGSKA (reference sequence). V lost 0 bases and J lost 4, with 9 bases in between. The length of the CDR3 is 13 residues. CDR3 protein: CSARERGGTEAFF. For the CDR3, the DNA is TGCAGTGCTAGAGAAAGGGGAGGCACTGAAGCTTTCTTT.

This clonotype was seen repeatedly, ten times or more. The J gene is TRBJ1-3, the V gene TRBV7-9; D gene unclear. This CDR3 is built from 13 residues. From germline, CDR1 is SEHNR and CDR2 FQNEAQ (reference sequence). Deletions cut 7 bases from V and 0 bases from J, with 7 bases between. In DNA, the CDR3 is TGTGCCAGCACCCTGAGCTCTGGAAACACCATATATTTT. Its protein product is CASTLSSGNTIYF. Full variable domain (rest looked up from reference TRBV7-9 and TRBJ1-3): DTGVSQNPRHKITKRGQNVTFRCDPISEHNRLYWYRQTLGQGPEFLTYFQNEAQLEKSRLLSDRFSAERPKGSFSTLEIQRTEQGDSAMYLCASTLSSGNTIYFGEGSWLTVV.

This clonotype was detected a few times. The chain uses TRBV7-8 and TRBJ2-2; D gene uncertain. Deletions cut 5 bases from V and 4 bases from J, with 8 bases between. The CDR3 covers 13 residues. In germline, CDR1 is SGHVS, CDR2 FQNEAQ. The CDR3 region has the DNA TGTGCCAGCAGCCGTCACGGCACCGGGGAGCTGTTTTTT. This gives the protein CASSRHGTGELFF.

This clonotype was recorded once. The chain employs TRBV9 and TRBJ2-3, with D perhaps being TRBD1 or TRBD2 (5 bases each). CDR3 length: 15 amino acids. CDR1 is SGDLS and CDR2 is YYNGEE in the germline V gene. V lost 6 bases and J lost 2, with 16 bases in between. CDR3 region: CASTPLGTPTDTQYF. The CDR3 bases are TGTGCCAGCACCCCCCTGGGGACCCCCACAGATACGCAGTATTTT. The variable domain in full, with the rest retrieved from reference TRBV9 and TRBJ2-3, is DSGVTQTPKHLITATGQRVTLRCSPRSGDLSVYWYQQSLDQGLQFLIQYYNGEERAKGNILERFSAQQFPDLHSELNLSSLELGDSALYFCASTPLGTPTDTQYFGPGTRLTVL.

This clonotype was seen a handful of times. The V call is TRBV2, the J call TRBJ1-4, with D hard to call. The CDR3 length is 13 residues. Germline V lookup: CDR1 SNHLY, CDR2 FYNNEI. Trimming took 10 bases from V and 8 from J, leaving 17 bases between them. CDR3 sequence: CANRADGREKLFF. CDR3 bases: TGTGCCAACCGGGCCGACGGCAGAGAAAAACTGTTTTTT.

V usage is TRBV7-2 and J usage is TRBJ2-4, with a tentative D call TRBD2 (5 bases). The CDR3 sequence is 17 residues long. Trimming took off 4 bases at V and 0 bases at J, with 16 bases between the two ends. Germline CDR1 reads SGHTA; CDR2 reads FQGNSA. The DNA of the CDR3 is TGTGCCAGCAGCTCCCGCGGCGGGCGTCTAGCCAAAAACATTCAGTACTTC. Its protein product is CASSSRGGRLAKNIQYF.

V usage is TRBV12-3 or TRBV12-4 and J usage is TRBJ2-5, with 7 bases fitting TRBD2. This CDR3 has 16 amino acids. V lost 7 bases, J lost 2 bases, and 13 bases stayed unmatched. The CDR3 bases are TGTGCCAGCACCCCGAGGCGGGGGAGTGCGCAAGAGACCCAGTACTTC. It yields the protein CASTPRRGSAQETQYF.

A few counts support this clonotype. V is TRBV11-2 and J is TRBJ2-1, with 10 bases aligning to TRBD2. This CDR3 has 18 residues. The ends lost 5 bases at V and 12 bases at J; junction bases unmatched: 22. Germline-derived CDR1 and CDR2 are SGHAT and FQNNGV. In DNA form, the CDR3 reads TGTGCCAGCAGCCCAAGGGGAGGTGGGCTAGCGGGAGTTAGAGGGCAGTTCTTC. The encoded protein is CASSPRGGGLAGVRGQFF.

The chain couples TRBV12-3 or TRBV12-4 to TRBJ2-1; 7 nucleotides line up with TRBD2. With 3 bases clipped from V and 0 bases from J, the junction kept 8 bases outside the gene matches. CDR3 size: 17 residues. The CDR3 DNA reads TGTGCCAGCAGTTTCCGAGCAGGCGGGAGCTCCTACAATGAGCAGTTCTTC. It encodes CASSFRAGGSSYNEQFF.

V gene TRBV3-1 combines with J gene TRBJ1-3; 8 bases match TRBD1. The germline gives CDR1 LGHDT, CDR2 YNNKEL (reference sequence). CDR3 size: 17 residues. With 1 base clipped from V and 2 bases from J, the junction kept 7 bases outside the gene matches. The CDR3 region is CASSQGGAGGTGNTIYF. CDR3 in DNA: TGTGCCAGCAGCCAAGGAGGGGCAGGGGGCACTGGAAACACCATATATTTT. The full variable domain, in which reference TRBV3-1 and TRBJ1-3 provide the parts outside the CDR3, is DTAVSQTPKYLVTQMGNDKSIKCEQNLGHDTMYWYKQDSKKFLKIMFSYNNKELIINETVPNRFSPKSPDKAHLNLHINSLELGDSAVYFCASSQGGAGGTGNTIYFGEGSWLTVV.

V gene TRBV20-1 combines with J gene TRBJ1-1, with no clear D. Germline loops: CDR1 DFQATT, CDR2 SNEGSKA (reference sequence). The CDR3 contains 14 residues. V lost 3 bases, J lost 0 bases, and 11 bases lay in between. The CDR3 DNA reads as TGCAGTGCTAGGGTCACCCCCATGAACACTGAAGCTTTCTTT. Protein product: CSARVTPMNTEAFF.

The chain recombines TRBV11-1 with TRBJ2-1; TRBD1 agrees at 11 bases. V lost 1 base and J lost 7; bases outside the gene matches: 15. This CDR3 region has 19 residues. From germline, CDR1 is SGHAT and CDR2 FQDESV (reference sequence). In DNA, the CDR3 is TGTGCCAGCAGCTTAGTCAAGGACAGGGGGCGCAGAAGACCTAATGAGCAGTTCTTC. Protein: CASSLVKDRGRRRPNEQFF. The entire variable domain, with the rest obtained from reference TRBV11-1 and TRBJ2-1, is as follows: EAEVAQSPRYKITEKSQAVAFWCDPISGHATLYWYRQILGQGPELLVQFQDESVVDDSQLPKDRFSAERLKGVDSTLKIQPAELGDSAMYLCASSLVKDRGRRRPNEQFFGPGTRLTVL.

This clonotype was counted between two and nine times. The V call is TRBV20-1, the J call TRBJ1-1; TRBD1 matches 7 bases. V dropped 2 bases and J dropped 0; count of bases not matched to a gene: 3. Per germline, CDR1 DFQATT and CDR2 SNEGSKA (reference sequence). The CDR3 runs 14 residues. The CDR3 loop is CSARTGAMNTEAFF. The CDR3 DNA sequence: TGCAGTGCTAGAACAGGGGCTATGAACACTGAAGCTTTCTTT.

This clonotype was counted a few times. The chain uses TRBV28 and TRBJ2-2; D is undetermined. Germline-derived CDR1 and CDR2 are MDHEN and SYDVKM. The CDR3 is made up of 12 amino acids. The ends were cut back, 5 bases at V and 5 bases at J, with 6 bases in the middle. The DNA of the CDR3 is TGTGCCAGCAGTATTGTGACCGGGGAGCTGTTTTTT. Translation: CASSIVTGELFF.